The T cell receptor beta chain under discussion was sequenced for a study of T cell responses to AZD1222 COVID-19 vaccine. The assay was immunoSEQ multiplex PCR, and TCRdb's table has in-frame clones only and misses some. The data contain roughly 120,000 clones, roughly 86% of them singletons. Germline values: CDR1 KGHDR, CDR2 SFDVKD. The CDR3 consists of 15 residues. V trimming: 4 bases; J trimming: 6 bases; junction bases outside the gene matches: 6. The clonotype originates from an adult who received the AZD1222 COVID-19 vaccine. The chain combines TRBV24-1 with TRBJ2-1, with TRBD1 identical over 9 bases. The source material was peripheral blood, sampled 28 days after the second AZD1222 dose. The CDR3 DNA is TGTGCCACCAGTGACCACGGGACAGGGACCAATGAGCAGTTCTTC. This translates into CATSDHGTGTNEQFF.